These 9 T cell receptor beta chains share one sample of origin, sequenced in a study of blood T cells in healthy people across ages. PCR was performed a second time for about 6 to 12 cycles using a sample-barcoded 5' primer and a J-beta primer mix. TCRdb analysed the 5' RACE reads with MiXCR anew, one entry per CDR3 protein. The profile shows approximately 600,000 distinct CDR3 sequences, roughly 50% of them singletons. What was sequenced was blood. The receptors derive from a man aged 55-75 years in good health.

In its sample, this clonotype was seen a few times. CDR3 sequence: CASSYEQRGYTF. The CDR3 region has the DNA TGTGCCAGCAGTTACGAGCAGCGAGGCTACACCTTC. The gene calls are TRBV6-6 and TRBJ1-2; D not certain. CDR3 length: 12 residues. Between the trimmed V and J ends, which lost 2 bases and 8 bases, there was a span of 9 bases. CDR1 is MNHNY, CDR2 SVGAGI, per germline (reference sequence).

The gene calls are TRBV2 and TRBJ1-2, with 9 bases that match TRBD1. Germline CDR1 SNHLY, CDR2 FYNNEI. The CDR3 sequence is 13 residues long. Trimming cost V 6 bases and J 7 bases; bases outside gene matches: 6. The CDR3 loop reads CASSAGTGFGYTF. The DNA for the CDR3 is TGTGCCAGCAGCGCCGGGACAGGGTTTGGCTACACCTTC.

This rearrangement joins TRBV4-2 to TRBJ1-4; D unclear. The germline V and J ends were trimmed by 0 bases and 4 bases, with 6 bases remaining between them. Germline V lookup: CDR1 LGHNA, CDR2 YNFKEQ. This CDR3 has 14 residues. This CDR3 reads CASSQETSNEKLFF. The CDR3 DNA sequence: TGTGCCAGCAGCCAAGAAACGAGTAATGAAAAACTGTTTTTT.

The chain uses TRBV20-1 and TRBJ2-3, with D possibly TRBD1 on 5 matching bases. The V gene lost 6 bases and the J gene lost 6 bases, with 19 bases spanning the gap. The CDR3 extends over 14 amino acids. CDR1 DFQATT and CDR2 SNEGSKA come from the germline V gene (reference sequence). CDR3 sequence: CSALAAGMVDTQYF. CDR3 nucleotides: TGCAGTGCGCTCGCGGCAGGGATGGTTGATACGCAGTATTTT.

The chain joins TRBV3-1 to TRBJ1-6, with D uncertain. The CDR3 runs to 16 residues. CDR1 is LGHDT, CDR2 YNNKEL, per germline (reference sequence). V dropped 2 bases and J dropped 0 bases, with 8 bases sitting between them. DNA for the CDR3: TGTGCCAGCAGCCAAACGGGAAGCTCCTATAATTCACCCCTCCACTTT. Its protein product is CASSQTGSSYNSPLHF. The full variable domain, its missing parts supplied by reference TRBV3-1 and TRBJ1-6, is DTAVSQTPKYLVTQMGNDKSIKCEQNLGHDTMYWYKQDSKKFLKIMFSYNNKELIINETVPNRFSPKSPDKAHLNLHINSLELGDSAVYFCASSQTGSSYNSPLHFGNGTRLTVT.

The chain employs TRBV7-9 and TRBJ2-4; D perhaps matches TRBD2 (6 bases). V was cut by 5 bases and J by 4 bases, with 12 bases left in between. From germline, CDR1 is SEHNR and CDR2 FQNEAQ (reference sequence). The CDR3 runs 14 residues. Here the CDR3 DNA reads TGTGCCAGCAGCCCCACGGGGGTGAAAAACATTCAGTACTTC. Protein: CASSPTGVKNIQYF.

The J gene is TRBJ2-3, the V gene TRBV5-1, with 11 bases matching TRBD1. Losses at the gene ends were 0 bases for V and 5 bases for J; bases not matched to a gene: 2. Germline lookup yields CDR1 SGHRS and CDR2 YFSETQ. The CDR3 totals 15 residues. CDR3 DNA sequence: TGCGCCAGCAGCTTGGGGACAGGGGGCGAAGATACGCAGTATTTT. This codes for CASSLGTGGEDTQYF.

In nucleotides, the CDR3 is TGCAGTGCTAGTCTCGCAGCAGGGGGAAGCTACGAGCAGTACTTC. Amino acids: CSASLAAGGSYEQYF. This chain links TRBV20-1 with TRBJ2-7; 7 bases fit TRBD1. The CDR3 totals 15 residues. With 3 bases clipped from V and 3 bases from J, the junction kept 11 bases outside the gene matches. Germline assignment: CDR1 DFQATT and CDR2 SNEGSKA (reference sequence).

In this sample, this clonotype turned up many times. V is TRBV6-5 and J is TRBJ2-1; TRBD2 might be the D (6 bases). The CDR3 is made up of 15 amino acids. V was trimmed by 5 bases and J by 7 bases, leaving 18 bases between them. Germline lookup yields CDR1 MNHEY and CDR2 SVGAGI. This chain's CDR3 is CASSGLRRAGNEQFF. The CDR3 nucleotides are TGTGCCAGCAGTGGACTCCGTCGGGCGGGGAATGAGCAGTTCTTC.